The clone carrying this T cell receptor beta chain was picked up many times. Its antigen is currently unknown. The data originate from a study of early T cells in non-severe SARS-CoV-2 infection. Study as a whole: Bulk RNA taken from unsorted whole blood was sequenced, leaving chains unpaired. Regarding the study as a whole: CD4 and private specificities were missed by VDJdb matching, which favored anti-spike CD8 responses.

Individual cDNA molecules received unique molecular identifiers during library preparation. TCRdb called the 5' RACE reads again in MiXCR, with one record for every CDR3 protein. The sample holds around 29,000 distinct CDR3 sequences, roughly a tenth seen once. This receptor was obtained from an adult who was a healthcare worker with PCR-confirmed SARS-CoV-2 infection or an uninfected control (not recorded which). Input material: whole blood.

The CDR3 region is CASSPTDSNQPQHF. CDR3 in DNA: TGTGCCAGCTCCCCGACAGACAGCAATCAGCCCCAGCATTTT. The rearrangement links TRBV18 to TRBJ1-5; a possible D gene is TRBD1 (5 bases). Trimming took 6 bases from V and 1 from J, leaving 10 bases between them. This CDR3 spans 14 amino acids. In germline, CDR1 is KGHSH, CDR2 LQKENI.